The TCR beta chain described here comes from a study of beta chain features in type 1 diabetes. Study at large: Comparable age, gender and cell yields were observed in patients relative to healthy donors. The number of sorted cells examined across all samples was around 110 million.

The CDR3 sequence is 16 residues long. The J segment lost 0 bases and the V segment lost 4 bases, leaving 6 bases of the junction unmatched. The germline V gene has CDR1 SGHVS and CDR2 FNYEAQ. Whole-study findings and limits: More deletions and fewer insertions at VDJ junctions were found in patients with type 1 diabetes. When Type 1 diabetes patients were examined, their TCRB CDR3s proved moderately but significantly shorter in all four CD4+ subsets.

The whole isolated RNA underwent reverse transcription, so sequencing captured expressed TCRB transcripts. Profiling relied on immunoSEQ multiplex PCR, and the TCRdb table lists in-frame clones only, not all of them. The sample has 200,000 to 250,000 clones, 27% seen once. This clone was found a few times. Antigen: not known. The genes are TRBV7-6 and TRBJ1-5; TRBD1 agrees at 7 bases. Sequencing was performed on central memory CD4+ T cells from blood. The receptor was derived from a man aged 25-40 years in good health. The CDR3 is CASSSQTGNSNQPQHF. The CDR3 DNA follows: TGTGCCAGCAGCTCCCAGACAGGGAATAGCAATCAGCCCCAGCATTTT. Combining the CDR3 with reference TRBV7-6 and TRBJ1-5 gives the whole variable domain GAGVSQSPRYKVTKRGQDVALRCDPISGHVSLYWYRQALGQGPEFLTYFNYEAQQDKSGLPNDRFSAERPEGSISTLTIQRTEQRDSAMYRCASSSQTGNSNQPQHFGDGTRLSIL.